The rows below give T cell receptor beta chains drawn from one sample of a study of T cell repertoires in cytomegalovirus infection. Their antigens remain unidentified. TCRdb re-called the reads with MiXCR, one entry per CDR3 protein. The sample has under 95,000 distinct CDR3 sequences; about 44% are singletons. This sample comprised CD8+ T cells from cultured PBMCs, obtained from culture after CMV antigen stimulation. The receptors derive from a human donor in good health (CMV status not recorded). Some clones in this sample may be carry-over from other donors' samples. Each CDR3 is given with its conserved first and last residue. The D gene is left open where the match is weak. The size field is filled for only some rows; it gives once, few, many or a size class.

J gene	D gene	clone size	V gene	CDR3 DNA	CDR3 protein
TRBJ1-2	TRBD1	few	TRBV7-2	TGTGCCAGCAGCTCACCAGGGGGGAACGGCTACACCTTC	CASSSPGGNGYTF
TRBJ1-2	.	.	TRBV7-6	TGTGCCAGCAGCCTTTCGGGGGGGGCACGGGATGGCTACACCTTC	CASSLSGGARDGYTF
TRBJ2-1	TRBD1	many	TRBV7-6	TGTGCCAGCAGCCTAAAAGAAAGGACAGGGGACAATGAGCAGTTCTTC	CASSLKERTGDNEQFF
TRBJ1-2	.	.	TRBV9	TGTGCCAGCAGCGGCGCAGGGGCTAACTATGGCTACACCTTC	CASSGAGANYGYTF
TRBJ2-4	TRBD1	once	TRBV4-1	TGCGCCAGCACCCCAGGGGGAGCTTCGGCCAAAAACATTCAGTACTTC	CASTPGGASAKNIQYF
TRBJ2-1	TRBD2	.	TRBV20-1	TGCAGTGCTAGGGGACTAGCGGAGACATACAACAAGCAGTTCTTC	CSARGLAETYNKQFF
TRBJ1-2	.	once	TRBV27	TGTGCCAGCAGTGTGAGGGGGGTCTATGGCTACACCTTC	CASSVRGVYGYTF
TRBJ1-5	TRBD1	.	TRBV7-6	TGTGCCAGCAGCTCCAGGGGGCTAGCTCAGCCCCAGCATTTT	CASSSRGLAQPQHF
TRBJ2-7	TRBD2	.	TRBV28	TGTGCCAGCAGTCCAGGACTAGCGAGATCCTACGAGCAGTACTTC	CASSPGLARSYEQYF
TRBJ2-7	.	.	TRBV20-1	TGCAGTGCTGGCCTCCGGGACGCCTCCTACGAGCAGTACTTC	CSAGLRDASYEQYF
TRBJ2-7	.	.	TRBV29-1	TGCAGCGTTGAAGCGGAGGGTTCGGGATCACTGGGAGCCTACGAGCAGTACTTC	CSVEAEGSGSLGAYEQYF
TRBJ1-2	TRBD1	.	TRBV27	TGTGCCAGCAGTGGGACAGGGGGCGTCTATGGCTACACCTTC	CASSGTGGVYGYTF
TRBJ2-3	TRBD2	.	TRBV2	TGTGCCATAAACCAGCGGGAGGGCCCAGATACGCAGTATTTT	CAINQREGPDTQYF
TRBJ2-1	.	.	TRBV20-1	TGCAGTGCTAGAGAGGAGGGCTCCTACAATGAGCAGTTCTTC	CSAREEGSYNEQFF
TRBJ1-6	.	few	TRBV6-1	TGTGCCAGCAGTGAAGCTTGGGGGTATGGGTCACCCCTCCACTTT	CASSEAWGYGSPLHF
TRBJ2-3	TRBD2	few	TRBV7-2	TGTGCCAGCAGCTTAAACGCGGGGGGGCGGGATACGCAGTATTTT	CASSLNAGGRDTQYF
TRBJ2-7	TRBD1	.	TRBV28	TGTGCCAGCAGTTTCGACAGGGGTCGCTCCTACGAGCAGTACTTC	CASSFDRGRSYEQYF
TRBJ2-2	.	.	TRBV5-1	TGCGCCAGCAGCTCCCAGGGGTCAGAGAACACCGGGGAGCTGTTTTTT	CASSSQGSENTGELFF
TRBJ1-5	.	.	TRBV27	TGTGCCAGCAGTGAGGGTGGGAATCAGCCCCAGCATTTT	CASSEGGNQPQHF
TRBJ2-2	TRBD1	.	TRBV7-9	TGTGCCGGAAAAAAAGGACAGGGCCCGAACACCGGGGAGCTGTTTTTT	CAGKKGQGPNTGELFF
TRBJ2-3	TRBD1	.	TRBV9	TGTGCCAGCAGCGTTGCAGGGGGCGACGGCACAGATACGCAGTATTTT	CASSVAGGDGTDTQYF
TRBJ2-1	TRBD2	.	TRBV28	TGTGCCAGCAGGGAACTGAGCGGGAGGACCTTTAGCAATGAGCAGTTCTTC	CASRELSGRTFSNEQFF
TRBJ2-7	TRBD1	many	TRBV7-9	TGTGCCAGCAGCTCTCAGACAGGGAGCTACGAGCAGTACTTC	CASSSQTGSYEQYF
TRBJ2-2	.	.	TRBV4-1	TGCGCCAGCAGCCAAGGGGAGAAGGACGGGGAGCTGTTTTTT	CASSQGEKDGELFF
TRBJ2-1	.	.	TRBV7-9	TGTGCCAGCAGCTTAGGGGGACTCACCACCCACTCCTACAATGAGCAGTTCTTC	CASSLGGLTTHSYNEQFF
TRBJ1-1	.	many	TRBV11-2	TGTGCCAGCAGCTTAAACTCTCGGGCAGGGAGAGGGGCTGAAGCTTTCTTT	CASSLNSRAGRGAEAFF
TRBJ1-3	.	few	TRBV27	TGTGCCAGCAGTTTATCGAGCAGGGGTGACACCATATATTTT	CASSLSSRGDTIYF
TRBJ2-2	.	.	TRBV12-3/TRBV12-4	TGTGCCAGCATTTCCGGGACCGGGGAGCTGTTTTTT	CASISGTGELFF
TRBJ2-1	TRBD1	.	TRBV12-5	TGTGCTAGTGCCCAAGGACAGGGGAATAAGGGGCAGTTCTTC	CASAQGQGNKGQFF
TRBJ1-5	.	.	TRBV7-6	TGTGCCAGCAGCTTAGGAGGGGTCCATCAGCCCCAGCATTTT	CASSLGGVHQPQHF
TRBJ1-5	.	many	TRBV7-8	TGTGCCAGCAGCTTACGAGGAAATAGCAATCAGCCCCAGCATTTT	CASSLRGNSNQPQHF
TRBJ1-2	.	few	TRBV29-1	TGCAGCGTTGGACGGCGGGATGGCTACACCTTC	CSVGRRDGYTF
TRBJ2-1	TRBD2	.	TRBV27	TGTGCCAGCAGTAATAGCGGGGGGTACAATGAGCAGTTCTTC	CASSNSGGYNEQFF
TRBJ2-1	.	few	TRBV4-1	TGCGCCAGCAGCCAAGATGGGCGGGGGCACAATGAGCAGTTCTTC	CASSQDGRGHNEQFF
TRBJ2-4	TRBD1	.	TRBV12-3/TRBV12-4	TGTGCCAGCAGGGCCATTCCCGGGACAGGGACCAAAAACATTCAGTACTTC	CASRAIPGTGTKNIQYF
TRBJ2-7	TRBD2	once	TRBV7-6	TGTGCCAGCAGCTTAGGGGGACTAGCGGGAACAGAGCAGTACTTC	CASSLGGLAGTEQYF
TRBJ2-1	.	.	TRBV28	TGTGCCAGCACCCCCACCGGTGATGAGCAGTTCTTC	CASTPTGDEQFF